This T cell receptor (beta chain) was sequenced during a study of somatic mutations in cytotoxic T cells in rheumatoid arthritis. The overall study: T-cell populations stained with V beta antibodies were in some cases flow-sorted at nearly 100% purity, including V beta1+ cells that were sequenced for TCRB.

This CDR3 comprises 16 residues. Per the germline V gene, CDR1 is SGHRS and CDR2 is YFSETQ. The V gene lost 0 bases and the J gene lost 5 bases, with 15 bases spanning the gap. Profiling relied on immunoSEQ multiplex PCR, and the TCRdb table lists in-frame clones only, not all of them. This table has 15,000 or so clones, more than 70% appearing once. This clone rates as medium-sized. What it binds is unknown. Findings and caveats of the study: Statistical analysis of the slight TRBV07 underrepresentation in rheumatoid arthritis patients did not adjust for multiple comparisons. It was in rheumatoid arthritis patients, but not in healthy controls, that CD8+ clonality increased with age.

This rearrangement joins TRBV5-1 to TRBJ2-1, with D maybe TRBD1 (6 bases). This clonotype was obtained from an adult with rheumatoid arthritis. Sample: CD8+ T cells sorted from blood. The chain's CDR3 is CASSLEGEDSHNEQFF. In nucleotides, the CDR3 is TGCGCCAGCAGCTTGGAGGGCGAGGACAGCCACAATGAGCAGTTCTTC. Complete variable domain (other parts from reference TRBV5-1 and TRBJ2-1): KAGVTQTPRYLIKTRGQQVTLSCSPISGHRSVSWYQQTPGQGLQFLFEYFSETQRNKGNFPGRFSGRQFSNSRSEMNVSTLELGDSALYLCASSLEGEDSHNEQFFGPGTRLTVL.